Below, one TCR beta chain is given with its context. Its antigen remains unknown. These data come from a study of shared clonotypes between healthy human individuals. Study at large: CD4 naive and CD4 memory each took three plates per donor, while CD8 naive took two and CD8 memory one. Overall study results and limits: A few donors held about 4.5% of naive CD4 clonotypes in common. It was the non-shared clonotypes that had lower generation probabilities than clonotypes shared by all four donors.

Each donor was a Caucasian adult residing in Nashville, Tennessee. The CDR3 has 14 amino acids. Germline assignment: CDR1 SGDLS and CDR2 YYNGEE. Trimming took 0 bases from V and 5 from J, leaving 11 bases between them. Only in-frame clones appear in the TCRdb table, and some are missing; sequencing was by immunoSEQ multiplex PCR. Among about 1.1 million clones listed, more than 75% were seen once. This clonotype was sampled from a man aged 18 to 29 in good health. Some clones in this sample may be carry-over from other donors' samples. This rearrangement joins TRBV9 to TRBJ2-5; tentative D call: TRBD2 (5 bases). Source material: memory CD4+ T cells from PBMCs. Subset described: CD45RA-negative fraction. The CDR3 region is CASSVGGNRETQYF. CDR3 in DNA: TGTGCCAGCAGCGTAGGAGGGAATAGGGAGACCCAGTACTTC.